Included here is one TCR beta chain sequence, with context. Its specificity is not known. This sample was included in a study of cytomegalovirus exposure and HLA in healthy donors. The study, taken as a whole, reports: The investigators catalogued 164 TCR beta chains as cytomegalovirus-associated.

Researchers ran the PCR with 60 Vbeta and 13 Jbeta primers. Produced via immunoSEQ multiplex PCR; TCRdb's table is partial and in-frame only. The top ten hold around 3.6% of the sample, which has over 120,000 clones, about 77% seen once. This TCR was sampled from a male donor in good health and CMV-seronegative. Sequenced: PBMCs.

The CDR3: CASSLEPSGPTGELFF. In nucleotides, the CDR3 is TGCGCCAGCAGCTTGGAACCTAGCGGCCCAACCGGGGAGCTGTTTTTT. J is TRBJ2-2 and V is TRBV5-1; 7 positions agree with TRBD2. The ends lost 0 bases at V and 5 bases at J; junction bases unmatched: 7. The CDR3 loop spans 16 amino acids. Germline loops: CDR1 SGHRS, CDR2 YFSETQ.